The 28 T cell receptor beta chains below all came from one sample that was sequenced in a study of radiotherapy plus CTLA-4 blockade in lung cancer. The protocol was immunoSEQ multiplex PCR, while the TCRdb copy is restricted to in-frame clones and leaves out a portion. The table includes about 53,000 clones, just under 85% detected once. The sequenced sample was peripheral blood, obtained from a patient treated with radiotherapy plus ipilimumab. The receptors stem from a human donor with non-small cell lung cancer whose response to radiotherapy plus ipilimumab could not be evaluated.

This clone was recorded only once. V gene TRBV28 combines with J gene TRBJ2-7; D may be TRBD2 (6 bases). Germline assignment: CDR1 MDHEN and CDR2 SYDVKM. V was pared by 7 bases and J by 8 bases, with 21 bases between. The CDR3 covers 14 residues. CDR3 amino acids: CASTALGGIDKQYF. The CDR3 coding sequence is TGTGCCAGCACGGCTCTCGGGGGTATAGACAAGCAGTACTTC.

This chain links TRBV28 with TRBJ2-2, with 9 bases aligning to TRBD2. Looked up from germline, CDR1 is MDHEN and CDR2 is SYDVKM. The CDR3 has 15 residues. V was clipped by 3 bases and J by 4 bases; unmatched bases: 3. The CDR3 DNA is TGTGCCAGCAGTTTGGCGGGAGGGACCACCGGGGAGCTGTTTTTT. Encoded protein: CASSLAGGTTGELFF.

The chain is built from TRBV29-1 and TRBJ2-2; 7 bases line up with TRBD1. This CDR3 contains 15 residues. Germline V lookup: CDR1 SQVTM, CDR2 ANQGSEA. J lost 0 bases, V lost 7 bases, and 8 bases had no gene match. The CDR3: CSAMTGWTNTGELFF. CDR3 DNA: TGCAGCGCCATGACAGGGTGGACGAACACCGGGGAGCTGTTTTTT.

In DNA, the CDR3 is TGTGCCAGCACCTGGGGCAGGGAAGCTTTCTTT. This codes for CASTWGREAFF. The chain employs TRBV6-5 and TRBJ1-1, with D possibly TRBD1 on 5 matching bases. The CDR3 has 11 amino acids. Germline CDR1 and CDR2: MNHEY and SVGAGI. Deletions cut 7 bases from V and 8 bases from J, with 11 bases between.

This clone was detected once. V usage is TRBV7-2 and J usage is TRBJ1-2; 9 nucleotides align to TRBD1. This CDR3 spans 15 amino acids. Germline CDR1 and CDR2: SGHTA and FQGNSA. Unmatched junction bases numbered 5, after V lost 5 bases and J lost 1 base. In DNA form, the CDR3 reads TGTGCCAGCAGCGCACAGGGGGCGAGTAACTATGGCTACACCTTC. Its protein product is CASSAQGASNYGYTF.

A remark on this clone: This sample also contains other DNA sequences that code for the same CDR3. The chain uses TRBV21-1 and TRBJ2-7; TRBD2, the table's D call, lacks a check against the DNA. TRBV21-1 is assigned pseudogene status. This CDR3 has 16 amino acids. The CDR3 spells CASSKDRTSGLYEQYF. DNA of the CDR3: TGTGCCAGCAGCAAAGATAGGACTAGCGGGTTGTACGAGCAGTACTTC.

The CDR3 loop is CASIKVREGAFF. The CDR3 DNA is TGTGCCAGCATAAAGGTGCGAGAGGGAGCTTTCTTT. The chain is built from TRBV28 and TRBJ1-1; the D is unclear. The CDR3 has 12 amino acids. Trimming left V 7 bases short and J 10 bases short, with 16 bases between. The V gene's germline CDR1 is MDHEN and CDR2 SYDVKM.

This chain connects TRBV9 to TRBJ1-2, with 9 bases fitting TRBD1. The CDR3 runs 15 residues. V was pared by 0 bases and J by 4 bases, with 4 bases of the junction left unmatched. Germline CDR1 and CDR2: SGDLS and YYNGEE. The CDR3 DNA follows: TGTGCCAGCAGCGTAGGGGGACAGGGCGGCTATGGCTACACCTTC. This translates into CASSVGGQGGYGYTF. Together with reference TRBV9 and TRBJ1-2, the CDR3 gives the full variable domain: DSGVTQTPKHLITATGQRVTLRCSPRSGDLSVYWYQQSLDQGLQFLIQYYNGEERAKGNILERFSAQQFPDLHSELNLSSLELGDSALYFCASSVGGQGGYGYTFGSGTRLTVV.

This chain joins TRBV7-2 and TRBJ2-7, with a weak D call TRBD1 (6 bases). The CDR3 runs 15 residues. The V and J ends lost 2 bases and 0 bases respectively, with 11 bases between them. CDR1 and CDR2 from the germline V gene are SGHTA and FQGNSA. The CDR3 DNA reads TGTGCCAGCAGCTTACAACAGGGAAGCTCCTACGAGCAGTACTTC. Encoded protein: CASSLQQGSSYEQYF.

The chain carries TRBV27 and TRBJ1-1; no definite D call. The CDR3 has 14 residues. The ends were cut back, 5 bases at V and 6 bases at J, with 16 bases in the middle. Germline V CDR1 and CDR2: MNHEY, SMNVEV (reference sequence). This CDR3 reads CASSPDRRGAEAFF. CDR3 DNA sequence: TGTGCCAGCAGTCCGGATAGACGGGGTGCTGAAGCTTTCTTT.

V and J are TRBV4-3 and TRBJ1-2, with D unclear. In germline, CDR1 is LGHNA, CDR2 YSLEER. CDR3 length equals 14 residues. The V gene lost 0 bases and the J gene lost 4 bases, with 9 bases spanning the gap. The chain's CDR3 is CASSQDRAPYGYTF. The CDR3 DNA follows: TGCGCCAGCAGCCAAGATCGCGCTCCCTATGGCTACACCTTC.

This chain joins TRBV9 and TRBJ2-6, with D possibly matching TRBD2 (6 bases). CDR1 is SGDLS, CDR2 YYNGEE, per germline. This CDR3 comprises 16 residues. V was clipped by 0 bases and J by 4 bases, with 11 bases between them. The CDR3 here is CASSVEWGRGANVLTF. The CDR3 DNA reads as TGTGCCAGCAGCGTAGAATGGGGGAGGGGGGCCAACGTCCTGACTTTC. Based on the CDR3 plus reference TRBV9 and TRBJ2-6, the full variable domain is DSGVTQTPKHLITATGQRVTLRCSPRSGDLSVYWYQQSLDQGLQFLIQYYNGEERAKGNILERFSAQQFPDLHSELNLSSLELGDSALYFCASSVEWGRGANVLTFGAGSRLTVL.

The rearrangement links TRBV5-1 to TRBJ2-1; 7 nucleotides match TRBD2. CDR3 length equals 12 residues. V trimming: 4 bases; J trimming: 8 bases; junction bases outside the gene matches: 3. CDR1 SGHRS and CDR2 YFSETQ come from the germline V gene. The CDR3 here is CASSGTSDEQFF. Here the CDR3 DNA reads TGCGCCAGCAGCGGAACTAGCGATGAGCAGTTCTTC.

The chain employs TRBV19 and TRBJ2-1; 9 bases agree with TRBD2. V lost 9 bases to trimming and J lost 5 bases; unmatched junction nucleotides: 11. The CDR3 is made up of 15 amino acids. Germline CDR1 and CDR2: LNHDA and SQIVND (reference sequence). For the CDR3, the DNA is TGTGCCAGCCAGACGAGAGCGGGAGGCCACAATGAGCAGTTCTTC. Translation gives CASQTRAGGHNEQFF.

This clone has more than one count but fewer than ten. V gene TRBV5-6 combines with J gene TRBJ2-7; 7 nucleotides match TRBD1. This CDR3 spans 15 amino acids. With V trimmed by 2 bases and J by 2 bases, 7 bases remained unmatched. Germline assignment: CDR1 SGHDT and CDR2 YYEEEE. CDR3 nucleotides: TGTGCCAGCAGCTTCGCATCCGGGACAGCCTACGAGCAGTACTTC. Its protein is CASSFASGTAYEQYF.

The rearrangement joins TRBV18 to TRBJ2-1, with 11 positions matching TRBD2. V was clipped by 5 bases and J by 6 bases; unmatched bases: 15. From germline, CDR1 is KGHSH and CDR2 LQKENI. The CDR3 is 18 amino acids. The CDR3 sequence: CASSAAPLAGGLFNEQFF. CDR3 coding DNA: TGTGCCAGCTCAGCAGCCCCTCTAGCGGGAGGCCTGTTCAATGAGCAGTTCTTC.

This clone was detected a few times. The V and J genes are TRBV6-6 and TRBJ1-2; D remains unclear. V lost 5 bases to trimming and J lost 8 bases, with 12 bases between them. The CDR3 runs to 12 residues. Per the germline V gene, CDR1 is MNHNY and CDR2 is SVGAGI (reference sequence). CDR3: CASSPHMRGYTF. The CDR3 nucleotides read TGTGCCAGCAGTCCCCATATGAGGGGCTACACCTTC.

The rearrangement links TRBV19 to TRBJ2-1; tentatively, D is TRBD2 (6 bases). The CDR3 spans 12 residues. With 5 bases removed from V and 9 bases from J, the gap between germline ends came to 11 bases. Germline V gives CDR1 LNHDA, CDR2 SQIVND (reference sequence). The CDR3 loop is CASSAVGGEQFF. The CDR3 nucleotides are TGTGCCAGTAGTGCCGTGGGGGGTGAGCAGTTCTTC.

The chain joins TRBV6-5 to TRBJ1-2, with a tentative D call TRBD1 (6 bases). The CDR3 loop spans 11 amino acids. Germline V gene data show CDR1 as MNHEY and CDR2 as SVGAGI. V lost 2 bases and J lost 8, with 6 bases in between. The CDR3 loop is CASSYQGGYTF. CDR3 coding DNA: TGTGCCAGCAGTTACCAGGGGGGCTACACCTTC.

The V call is TRBV6-1, the J call TRBJ1-1; D is unresolved. Between the trimmed V and J ends, which lost 2 bases and 6 bases, there was a span of 7 bases. Germline assignment: CDR1 MNHNS and CDR2 SASEGT. The CDR3 contains 12 residues. The CDR3 DNA reads as TGTGCCAGCAGTGAAAGAGAGGCTGAAGCTTTCTTT. The encoded protein is CASSEREAEAFF.

The V and J genes are TRBV6-4 and TRBJ2-3; 8 bases map to TRBD2. The CDR3 covers 15 residues. V trimming: 5 bases; J trimming: 5 bases; junction bases outside the gene matches: 9. From germline, CDR1 is MRHNA and CDR2 SNTAGT. In nucleotides, the CDR3 is TGTGCCAGCAGTCCGGGACTAGTCGGAAAAGATACGCAGTATTTT. Translation: CASSPGLVGKDTQYF.

The chain employs TRBV2 and TRBJ2-7; 8 bases match TRBD2. This CDR3 is built from 14 residues. V shed 4 bases and J 4 bases; nucleotides not matched to a gene: 6. Germline CDR1 reads SNHLY; CDR2 reads FYNNEI. The CDR3 protein is CASSGLAGKYEQYF. The CDR3 region has the DNA TGTGCCAGCAGTGGTCTAGCGGGTAAATACGAGCAGTACTTC.

The rearrangement joins TRBV5-6 to TRBJ2-7; 7 nucleotides agree with TRBD1. This CDR3 has 14 amino acids. The germline V gene encodes CDR1 SGHDT and CDR2 YYEEEE. J was trimmed by 7 bases and V by 1 base; bases with no gene match: 8. Here the CDR3 DNA reads TGTGCCAGCAGCTTGAGACAGGGCCGGAGGGAGCAGTACTTC. Amino acid sequence: CASSLRQGRREQYF.

J is TRBJ1-1 and V is TRBV6-5, with unresolved D. Deletions cut 6 bases from V and 3 bases from J, with 17 bases between. There are 15 residues in the CDR3. CDR1 MNHEY and CDR2 SVGAGI come from the germline V gene. CDR3 in DNA: TGTGCCAGCAGAAGCGAAAGGGAGATCTACACTGAAGCTTTCTTT. This sequence encodes CASRSEREIYTEAFF.

Regarding this clone: Its ends do not fully match the called genes, so a read error is possible. This chain uses TRBV7-9 with TRBJ2-1, with TRBD2 as a possible D gene (6 bases). CDR3 length equals 17 residues. Germline V gene data show CDR1 as SEHNR and CDR2 as FQNEAQ (reference sequence). The CDR3 reads CASSGARVGDSFNEQFF. CDR3 bases: TGTGCCAGCAGCGGGGCCCGGGTGGGGGACTCCTTCAATGAGCAGTTCTTC.

V and J are TRBV19 and TRBJ2-4; D gene ambiguous. Trimming left V 5 bases short and J 0 bases short, with 14 bases between. The CDR3 loop spans 16 amino acids. Germline lookup yields CDR1 LNHDA and CDR2 SQIVND (reference sequence). This CDR3 reads CASSALDALAKNIQYF. Written as DNA, the CDR3 is TGTGCCAGTAGTGCCCTAGACGCGCTAGCCAAAAACATTCAGTACTTC. Variable domain in full (rest from reference TRBV19 and TRBJ2-4): DGGITQSPKYLFRKEGQNVTLSCEQNLNHDAMYWYRQDPGQGLRLIYYSQIVNDFQKGDIAEGYSVSREKKESFPLTVTSAQKNPTAFYLCASSALDALAKNIQYFGAGTRLSVL.

The chain joins TRBV18 to TRBJ1-2; 10 positions agree with TRBD1. The CDR3 is made up of 20 amino acids. Germline-derived CDR1 and CDR2 are KGHSH and LQKENI. Trimming cost V 2 bases and J 3 bases; bases outside gene matches: 18. The CDR3 protein is CASSPSTPYTTGGGDYGYTF. CDR3 DNA sequence: TGTGCCAGCTCACCATCGACTCCTTATACGACAGGGGGCGGGGACTATGGCTACACCTTC.

The V gene is TRBV20-1, the J gene TRBJ2-7; D not certain. The CDR3 loop spans 11 amino acids. Trimming removed 3 bases at V and 2 bases at J, with 5 bases between. The germline V gene has CDR1 DFQATT and CDR2 SNEGSKA (reference sequence). The CDR3 sequence: CSASSAYEQYF. The CDR3 nucleotides are TGCAGTGCTAGTTCCGCCTACGAGCAGTACTTC.